This entry lists 9 T cell receptor beta chains sequenced from one sample in a study of neurological immune-mediated disorders (dated by TCRdb to the late 2010s). Receptor amplification or capture employed 5' RACE. These reads were obtained on an Illumina HiSeq 2500. TCRdb's own reprocessing of the public reads used fastp at Q25 and MiXCR and kept productive beta chains. Rows with one shared CDR3 protein collapse into an entry with the most common genes and DNA. The sample table records under 65,000 distinct CDR3 sequences; approximately 25% of these occur just once. The ten largest make up under 5.5% of the sample. What the time point label conveys for this sample: technical triplicate 2. The specimen was PBMCs. Receptors were obtained from a man in his 60s with HTLV-1-associated myelopathy (HAM/TSP).

This clonotype appeared many times. This sequence joins TRBV5-1 and TRBJ1-1; TRBD1 matches at 10 bases. V shed 0 bases and J 2 bases; nucleotides not matched to a gene: 7. The length of the CDR3 is 17 residues. CDR1 and CDR2 (germline): SGHRS, YFSETQ. This chain's CDR3 is CASSLDGQGGSNTEAFF. In DNA form, the CDR3 reads TGCGCCAGCAGCTTGGACGGACAGGGGGGGTCTAACACTGAAGCTTTCTTT.

This clonotype occurred many times. This rearrangement joins TRBV29-1 to TRBJ2-7; maybe TRBD1 (6 bases). V was clipped by 6 bases and J by 1 base, with 13 bases between them. Germline CDR1 is SQVTM and CDR2 is ANQGSEA. The CDR3 contains 13 residues. The CDR3 nucleotides are TGCAGCGTGACGGGGACACTTTCCTACGAGCAGTACTTC. This sequence encodes CSVTGTLSYEQYF.

This clonotype was picked up many times. The rearrangement links TRBV5-5 to TRBJ1-5, with a possible D match to TRBD1 (5 bases). Trimming shortened V by 0 bases and J by 4 bases, and 8 bases separated the two germline ends. The CDR3 sequence is 14 residues long. Per germline, CDR1 SGHKS and CDR2 YYEKEE (reference sequence). Here the CDR3 DNA reads TGTGCCAGCAGCTTGGGACAGCCAAATCAGCCCCAGCATTTT. Translated: CASSLGQPNQPQHF.

At least ten counts were recorded for this clonotype. V is TRBV5-1 and J is TRBJ2-7, with D tentatively TRBD1 (6 bases). This CDR3 comprises 14 residues. The V and J ends lost 0 bases and 4 bases respectively, with 11 bases between them. Germline-derived CDR1 and CDR2 are SGHRS and YFSETQ. In DNA form, the CDR3 reads TGCGCCAGCAGCTTGGAGGGCAGGGGATACGAGCAGTACTTC. Residues: CASSLEGRGYEQYF.

This clonotype was seen just once. The chain combines TRBV4-1 with TRBJ2-7; D is perhaps TRBD1 or TRBD2 (5 bases each). Germline-derived CDR1 and CDR2 are MGHRA and YSYEKL. This CDR3 has 15 residues. Trimming left V 5 bases short and J 6 bases short, with 20 bases between. This chain's CDR3 is CASSLTQEAGCEQYF. The CDR3 nucleotides read TGCGCCAGCAGCTTAACTCAGGAGGCAGGGTGCGAGCAGTACTTC.

This clonotype came up many times. The chain recombines TRBV20-1 with TRBJ2-1, with 16 bases identical to TRBD2. Germline values: CDR1 DFQATT, CDR2 SNEGSKA (reference sequence). V lost 2 bases to trimming and J lost 12 bases; unmatched junction nucleotides: 4. The CDR3 covers 14 residues. The CDR3 spells CSARTGTSGRGQFF. The CDR3 DNA reads as TGCAGTGCTAGAACCGGGACTAGCGGGAGGGGGCAGTTCTTC.

This clonotype showed up many times. The chain carries TRBV5-1 and TRBJ1-1; D unclear. Germline assignment: CDR1 SGHRS and CDR2 YFSETQ. Trimming shortened V by 3 bases and J by 5 bases, and 11 bases separated the two germline ends. The CDR3 loop spans 13 amino acids. The CDR3 DNA reads as TGCGCCAGCAGCTCCCTCGGGTGGACTGAAGCTTTCTTT. Protein: CASSSLGWTEAFF. Together with reference TRBV5-1 and TRBJ1-1, the CDR3 gives the full variable domain: KAGVTQTPRYLIKTRGQQVTLSCSPISGHRSVSWYQQTPGQGLQFLFEYFSETQRNKGNFPGRFSGRQFSNSRSEMNVSTLELGDSALYLCASSSLGWTEAFFGQGTRLTVV.

The J gene is TRBJ1-1, the V gene TRBV6-1; 9 bases are shared with TRBD1. Germline loops: CDR1 MNHNS, CDR2 SASEGT. The CDR3 is made up of 13 amino acids. The ends lost 5 bases at V and 5 bases at J; junction bases unmatched: 3. For the CDR3, the DNA is TGTGCCAGCAGTTATGACAGGGGGACTGAAGCTTTCTTT. Residues: CASSYDRGTEAFF.

The chain is built from TRBV29-1 and TRBJ2-3, with 13 positions matching TRBD2. CDR3 length equals 16 residues. The germline gives CDR1 SQVTM, CDR2 ANQGSEA. V lost 5 bases and J lost 1; bases outside the gene matches: 6. The CDR3 loop is CSVSSGTSGGTDTQYF. The CDR3 DNA follows: TGCAGCGTTTCATCCGGGACTAGCGGGGGCACAGATACGCAGTATTTT.